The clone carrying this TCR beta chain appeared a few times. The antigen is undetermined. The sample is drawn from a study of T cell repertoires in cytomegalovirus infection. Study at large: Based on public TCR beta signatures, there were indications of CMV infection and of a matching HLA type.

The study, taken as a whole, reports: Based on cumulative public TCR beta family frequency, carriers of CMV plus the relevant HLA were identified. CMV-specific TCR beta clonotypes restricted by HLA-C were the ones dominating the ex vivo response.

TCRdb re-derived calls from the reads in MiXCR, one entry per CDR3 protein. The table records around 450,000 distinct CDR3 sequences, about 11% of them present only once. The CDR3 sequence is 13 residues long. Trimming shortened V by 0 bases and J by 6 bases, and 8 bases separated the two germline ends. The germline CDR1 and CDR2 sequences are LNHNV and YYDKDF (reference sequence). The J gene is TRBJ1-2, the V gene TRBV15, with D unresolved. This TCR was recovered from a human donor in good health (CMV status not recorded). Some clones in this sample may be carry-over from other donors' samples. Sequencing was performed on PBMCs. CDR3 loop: CATSREEGHGYTF. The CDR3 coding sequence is TGTGCCACCAGCAGAGAGGAGGGCCATGGCTACACCTTC.